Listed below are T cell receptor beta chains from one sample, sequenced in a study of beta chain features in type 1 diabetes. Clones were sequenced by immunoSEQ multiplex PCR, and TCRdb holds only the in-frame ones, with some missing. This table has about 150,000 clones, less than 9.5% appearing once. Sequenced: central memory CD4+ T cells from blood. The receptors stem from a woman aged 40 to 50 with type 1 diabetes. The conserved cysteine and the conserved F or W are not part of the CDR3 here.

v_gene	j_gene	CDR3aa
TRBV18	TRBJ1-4	ASSLSNEKLF
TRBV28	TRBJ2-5	ASSSPRETQY
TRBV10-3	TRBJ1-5	AISEWGQSYSNQPQH
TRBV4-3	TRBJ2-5	ASSQDAGAAIRETQY
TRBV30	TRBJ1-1	AWTKGGDTEAF
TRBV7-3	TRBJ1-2	ASSLDGGGYT
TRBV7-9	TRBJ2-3	ASSLDGAADTQY
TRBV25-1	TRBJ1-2	ASSATGVGYT
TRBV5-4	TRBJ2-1	ASSLEVAGIYNEQF
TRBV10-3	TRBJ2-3	AISEGAGRSTQY
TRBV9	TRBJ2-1	ASSQGLAGDSYNEQF
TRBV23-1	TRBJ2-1	ASSQGGAGLAADYNEQF
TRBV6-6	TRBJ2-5	ASSPGQLGETQY
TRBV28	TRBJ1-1	ASSLQGKAF
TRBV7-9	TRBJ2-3	ASSSSDTQY
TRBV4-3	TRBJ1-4	ASSPTGGDEKLF